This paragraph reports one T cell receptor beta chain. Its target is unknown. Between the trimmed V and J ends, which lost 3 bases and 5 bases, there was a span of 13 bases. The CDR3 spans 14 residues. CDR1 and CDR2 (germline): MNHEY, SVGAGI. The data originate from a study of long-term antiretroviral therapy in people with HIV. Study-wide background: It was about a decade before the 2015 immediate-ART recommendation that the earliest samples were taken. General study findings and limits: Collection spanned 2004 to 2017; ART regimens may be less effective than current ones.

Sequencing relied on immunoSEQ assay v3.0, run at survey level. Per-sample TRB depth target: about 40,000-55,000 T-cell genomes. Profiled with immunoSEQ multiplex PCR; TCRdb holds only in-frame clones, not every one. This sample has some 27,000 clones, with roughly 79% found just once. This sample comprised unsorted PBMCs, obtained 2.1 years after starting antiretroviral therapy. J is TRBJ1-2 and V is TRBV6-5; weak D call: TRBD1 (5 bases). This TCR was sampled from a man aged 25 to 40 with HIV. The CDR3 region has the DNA TGTGCCAGCAGTTATGCCGCAGGGCCATATGGCTACACCTTC. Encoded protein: CASSYAAGPYGYTF.